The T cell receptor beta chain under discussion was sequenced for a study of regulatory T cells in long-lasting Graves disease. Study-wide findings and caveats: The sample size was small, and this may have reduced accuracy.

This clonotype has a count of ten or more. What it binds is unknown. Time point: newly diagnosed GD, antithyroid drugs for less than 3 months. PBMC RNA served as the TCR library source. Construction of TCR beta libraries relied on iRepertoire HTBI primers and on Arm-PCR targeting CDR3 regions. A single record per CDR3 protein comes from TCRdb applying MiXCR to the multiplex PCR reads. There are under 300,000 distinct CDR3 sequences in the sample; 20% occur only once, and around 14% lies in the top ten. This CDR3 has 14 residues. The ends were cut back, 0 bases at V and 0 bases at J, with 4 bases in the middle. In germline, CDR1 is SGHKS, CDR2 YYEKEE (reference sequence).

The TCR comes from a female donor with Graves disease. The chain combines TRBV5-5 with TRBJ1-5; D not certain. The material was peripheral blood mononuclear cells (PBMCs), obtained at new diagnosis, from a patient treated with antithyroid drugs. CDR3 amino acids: CASSLEPSNQPQHF. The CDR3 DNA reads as TGTGCCAGCAGCTTGGAGCCTAGCAATCAGCCCCAGCATTTT.